This record looks at one T cell receptor (beta chain) sequence and its context. The sample comes from a study of T cell changes during pregnancy in multiple sclerosis. Sequencing used immunoSEQ multiplex PCR; TCRdb keeps in-frame clones, though not all of them. The sample contains about 40,000 clones, 80% to 90% of which appear only once. This CDR3 is built from 12 residues. The J segment lost 3 bases and the V segment lost 8 bases, leaving 4 bases of the junction unmatched. Germline V gene data show CDR1 as SNHLY and CDR2 as FYNNEI. The source material was CD4+ T cells from peripheral blood mononuclear cells, sampled in the first trimester of pregnancy. The receptor was isolated from a female donor with multiple sclerosis, enrolled in a pregnancy study. J is TRBJ2-7 and V is TRBV2, with 7 bases identical to TRBD1. DNA for the CDR3: TGTGCCAGCTCGGGACAGCTCTACGAGCAGTACTTC. Protein: CASSGQLYEQYF.